This T cell receptor beta chain came from a study of blood T cell repertoires in COVID-19. About the research overall: Whether acute or convalescent, the COVID-19 samples came from the United States, Italy and Spain. The cDNA or gDNA used as material had been derived from T cells, B-cell-depleted T cells, or PBMCs.

Under the authors' procedure: Amplification with reference gene primers provided the estimates of nucleated cell counts. Only in-frame clones appear in the TCRdb table, and some are missing; sequencing was by immunoSEQ multiplex PCR. V and J calls and clone size are given by that table; D and trimming were obtained from the DNA. The table has roughly 280,000 clones, 80% to 90% seen once; the top ten hold 9.5% to 11%. The length of the CDR3 is 12 residues. Germline assignment: CDR1 SGHVS and CDR2 FQNEAQ. V shed 8 bases and J shed 2 bases, with 7 bases lying between them. The receptor's source is a woman in her seventies with acute or convalescent COVID-19. The chain has TRBV7-8 and TRBJ1-3, with TRBD1 as a possible D gene (6 bases). Material for sequencing was peripheral blood. CDR3 protein: CASRDTGNTIYF. The CDR3 bases are TGTGCCAGCCGGGACACTGGAAACACCATATATTTT.